This entry features one T cell receptor (beta chain) sequence. Ten or more counts support this clonotype. This receptor's antigen is unknown. No base qualities exist here, and no much larger clone lies one base off it. The sample originates from a study of T cells after yellow fever vaccination (dated by TCRdb to between 2018 and 2021). About the investigation overall: The SMART-Seq v4 Ultra Low Input RNA kit was used to prepare libraries from fractions with low cell numbers. Blood was drawn at multiple timepoints before and after primary and secondary immunization, with bulk PBMC replicates and cell subsets isolated. Two healthy male donors, one aged 18 to 29 and one aged 30 to 39 years, were included in the cohort. Bulk TCR alpha and beta repertoires were sequenced longitudinally to track T-cell clones before and after primary and booster YFV17D yellow fever vaccination.

Per the publication, the treatment or condition label means: live attenuated yellow fever vaccine strain. At each blood-draw timepoint, two biological replicates of bulk PBMCs were obtained. A standard Ficoll-Paque protocol was used to isolate PBMCs from peripheral blood. TriZol was used to extract RNA from bulk PBMCs, from CD4 and CD8 fractions, and from dextramer-positive and dextramer-negative fractions. Summary of the overall study and its limitations: A small share of clonotypes occurred in both CD4 and CD8 compartments, likely arising from convergent recombination. Because only a couple of donors were included in the study, the extent to which the findings can be generalized is limited. After the booster, most clones that had expanded after primary vaccination were detected again (around 95% of CD4 and around nine tenths of CD8), suggesting broad maintenance of memory. FACS-sorted repertoires could contain abundant contaminating clonotypes from the bulk population, so computational filtering was required. Compared with the primary T-cell response, the secondary T-cell response was weaker but faster, peaking on day 5 rather than day 15.

TCR cDNA was synthesized by 5'RACE template switching, through which a universal primer site and unique molecular identifiers were introduced. Priming for cDNA synthesis came from both the TCR alpha and TCR beta constant segments. Library amplification used two PCR steps, and the second PCR step added sample barcodes and sequencing adapters. Sequencing of libraries was done on Illumina HiSeq 2500 (2x100 bp) or NovaSeq (2x150 bp). From the authors' description of their analysis: MIGEC was used to demultiplex reads and collapse the reads into UMI consensus sequences, and MiXCR was used for V(D)J alignment. Using edgeR on replicate PBMC samples, clonotypes were called vaccine-responding if FDR was below 0.01 and the log2 fold change was above 5 up to day 15. Bulk clonotypes were assigned CD4 or CD8 identity according to which sequenced CD4 or CD8 repertoire held them at higher abundance. TCRdb handled the public reads itself, with Q25 trimming in fastp and clone calling in MiXCR, and kept productive beta chains. Identical CDR3 protein sequences are pooled into one entry, listed with their most common genes and DNA. The V and J calls were not made by the authors but by TCRdb's processing. This sample is represented by hundreds of thousands of distinct CDR3 sequences; 7.5% to 9% of them were singletons. The top ten clonotypes cover 15% to 20% of the sample.

The sample consisted of PBMCs, taken on the day of the first yellow fever vaccination. The TCR comes from a man aged 18 to 29 who received the YFV17D yellow fever vaccine.

The nucleotide sequence reads as follows: TGTGCCAGCAGCCGAAATAGCGGGAGCGCAGATACGCAGTATTTT. Translated, it gives CASSRNSGSADTQYF. The V gene is TRBV7-2 and the J gene is TRBJ2-3; a stretch of 9 junction bases matches TRBD2. The CDR3 runs 15 residues from the cysteine to the phenylalanine. Solely the CDR3 DNA is kept, with 45 bases framed from the first base. Trimming accounts for 5 bases at V and 4 bases at J, while the number of junction bases matched to no gene is 7. The germline V gene provides CDR1 SGHTA and CDR2 FQGNSA.